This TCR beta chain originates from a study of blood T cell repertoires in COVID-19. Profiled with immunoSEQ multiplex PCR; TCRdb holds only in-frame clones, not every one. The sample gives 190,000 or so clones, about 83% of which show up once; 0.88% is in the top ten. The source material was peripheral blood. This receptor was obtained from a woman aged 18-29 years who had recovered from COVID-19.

CDR3 loop: CASSQDRGSTYTEAFF. CDR3 bases: TGCGCCAGCAGCCAAGATCGTGGCAGTACGTACACTGAAGCTTTCTTT. The chain couples TRBV4-3 to TRBJ1-1; D call uncertain. Germline V gives CDR1 LGHNA, CDR2 YSLEER. The CDR3 sequence is 16 residues long. The germline V and J ends were trimmed by 0 bases and 3 bases, with 14 bases remaining between them.